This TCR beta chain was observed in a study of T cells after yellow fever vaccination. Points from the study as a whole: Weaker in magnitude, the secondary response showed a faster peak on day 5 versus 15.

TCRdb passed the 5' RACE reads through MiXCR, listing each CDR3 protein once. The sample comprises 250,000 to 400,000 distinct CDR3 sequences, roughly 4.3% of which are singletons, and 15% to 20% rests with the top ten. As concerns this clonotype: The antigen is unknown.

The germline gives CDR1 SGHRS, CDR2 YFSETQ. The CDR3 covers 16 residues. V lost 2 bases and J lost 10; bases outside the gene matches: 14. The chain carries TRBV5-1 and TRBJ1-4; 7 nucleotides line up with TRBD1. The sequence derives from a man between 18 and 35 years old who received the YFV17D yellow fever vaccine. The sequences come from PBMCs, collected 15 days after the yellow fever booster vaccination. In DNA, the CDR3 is TGCGCCAGCAGCTTAATTTACGGGACAGCTTCGGGAAAACTGTTTTTT. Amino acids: CASSLIYGTASGKLFF.